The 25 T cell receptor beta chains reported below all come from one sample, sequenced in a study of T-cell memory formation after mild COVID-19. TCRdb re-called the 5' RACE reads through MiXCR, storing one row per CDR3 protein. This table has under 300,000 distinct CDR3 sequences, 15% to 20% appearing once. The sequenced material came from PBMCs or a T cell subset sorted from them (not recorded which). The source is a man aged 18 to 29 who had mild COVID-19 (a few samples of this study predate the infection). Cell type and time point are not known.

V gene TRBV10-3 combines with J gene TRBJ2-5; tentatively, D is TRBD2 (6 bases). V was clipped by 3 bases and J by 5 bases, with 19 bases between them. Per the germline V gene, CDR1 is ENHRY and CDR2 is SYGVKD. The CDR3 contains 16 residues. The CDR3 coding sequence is TGTGCCATCAGTGAAAGTGGGCGGGGATCTCTGGAGACCCAGTACTTC. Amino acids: CAISESGRGSLETQYF.

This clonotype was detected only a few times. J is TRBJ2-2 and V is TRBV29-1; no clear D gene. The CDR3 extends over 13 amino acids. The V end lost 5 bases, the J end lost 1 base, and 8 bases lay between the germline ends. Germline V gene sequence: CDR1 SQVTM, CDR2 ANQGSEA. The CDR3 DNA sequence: TGCAGCGTTACCCAGGAGAACACCGGGGAGCTGTTTTTT. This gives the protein CSVTQENTGELFF.

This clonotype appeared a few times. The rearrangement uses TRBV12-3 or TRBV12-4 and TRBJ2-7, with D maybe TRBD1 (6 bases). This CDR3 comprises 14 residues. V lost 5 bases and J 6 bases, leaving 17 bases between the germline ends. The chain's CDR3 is CASSRDQGNLEQYF. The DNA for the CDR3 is TGTGCCAGCAGTCGTGACCAGGGGAATCTCGAGCAGTACTTC.

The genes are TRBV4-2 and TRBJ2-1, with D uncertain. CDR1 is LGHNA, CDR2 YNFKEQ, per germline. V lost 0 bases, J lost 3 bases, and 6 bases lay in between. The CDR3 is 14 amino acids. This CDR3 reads CASSQERNYNEQFF. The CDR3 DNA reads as TGTGCCAGCAGCCAAGAACGGAACTACAATGAGCAGTTCTTC.

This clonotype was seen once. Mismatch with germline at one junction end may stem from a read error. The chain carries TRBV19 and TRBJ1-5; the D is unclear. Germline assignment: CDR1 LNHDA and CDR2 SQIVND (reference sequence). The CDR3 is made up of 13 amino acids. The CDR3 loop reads CASSGTVNQPKHF. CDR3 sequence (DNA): TGTGCCAGTAGTGGTACAGTCAATCAGCCCAAGCATTTT.

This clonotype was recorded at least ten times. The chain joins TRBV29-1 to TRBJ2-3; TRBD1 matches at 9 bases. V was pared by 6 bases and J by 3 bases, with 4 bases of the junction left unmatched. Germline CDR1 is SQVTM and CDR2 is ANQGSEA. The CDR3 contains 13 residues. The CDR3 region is CSVTGTGTDTQYF. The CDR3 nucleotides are TGCAGCGTAACCGGGACAGGGACAGATACGCAGTATTTT.

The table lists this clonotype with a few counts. This CDR3 reads CASSPSGGAEEQFF. CDR3 in DNA: TGTGCCAGCAGCCCTAGCGGGGGGGCGGAGGAGCAGTTCTTC. The chain uses TRBV4-2 and TRBJ2-1, with TRBD2 matching 12 bases. Germline trimming cut 4 bases from V and 10 bases from J; bases unmatched to any gene: 5. The CDR3 has 14 amino acids. Germline V CDR1 and CDR2: LGHNA, YNFKEQ.

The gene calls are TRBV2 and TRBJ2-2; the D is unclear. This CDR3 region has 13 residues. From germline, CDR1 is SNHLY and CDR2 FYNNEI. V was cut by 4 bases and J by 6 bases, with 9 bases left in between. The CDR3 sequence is CASSGLVPGELFF. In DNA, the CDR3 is TGTGCCAGCAGTGGGTTAGTCCCCGGGGAGCTGTTTTTT.

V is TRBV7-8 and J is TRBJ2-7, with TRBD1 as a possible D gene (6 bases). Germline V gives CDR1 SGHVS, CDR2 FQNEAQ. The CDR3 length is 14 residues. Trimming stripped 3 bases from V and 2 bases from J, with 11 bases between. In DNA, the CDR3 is TGTGCCAGCAGCTTCCCAGGGGTAACCTACGAGCAGTACGTC. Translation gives CASSFPGVTYEQYV.

DNA for the CDR3: TGTGCCAGCAGCAGGGGCCTCTCCTACGAGCAGTACTTC. Translated, it gives CASSRGLSYEQYF. This chain uses TRBV12-3 or TRBV12-4 with TRBJ2-7; a weak D match, TRBD1 (6 bases). V shed 6 bases and J shed 0 bases, with 9 bases lying between them. The CDR3 is 13 residues long.

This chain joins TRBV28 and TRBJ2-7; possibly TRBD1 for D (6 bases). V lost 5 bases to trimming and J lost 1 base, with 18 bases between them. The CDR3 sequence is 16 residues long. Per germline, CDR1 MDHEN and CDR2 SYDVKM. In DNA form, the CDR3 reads TGTGCCAGCAGTCCCCGGACAGCCTGGGGATCCTACGAGCAGTACGTC. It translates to CASSPRTAWGSYEQYV.

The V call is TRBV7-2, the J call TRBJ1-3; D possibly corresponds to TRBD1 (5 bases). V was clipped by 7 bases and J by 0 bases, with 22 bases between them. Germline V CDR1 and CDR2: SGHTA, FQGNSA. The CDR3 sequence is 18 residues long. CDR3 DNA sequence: TGTGCCAGCACCAGGGTGGGGGTCATTTCCACCTCTGGAAACACCATATATTTT. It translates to CASTRVGVISTSGNTIYF.

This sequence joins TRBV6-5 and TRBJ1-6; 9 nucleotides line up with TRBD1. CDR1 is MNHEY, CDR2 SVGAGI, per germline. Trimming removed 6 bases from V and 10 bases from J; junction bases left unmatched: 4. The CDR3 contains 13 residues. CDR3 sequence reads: CASRADRGSPLHF. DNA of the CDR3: TGTGCCAGCAGAGCGGACAGGGGATCACCCCTCCACTTT.

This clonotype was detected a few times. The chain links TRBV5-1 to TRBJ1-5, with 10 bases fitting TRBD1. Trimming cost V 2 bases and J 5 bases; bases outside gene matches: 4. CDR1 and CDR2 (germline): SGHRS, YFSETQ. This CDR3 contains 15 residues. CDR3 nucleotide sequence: TGCGCCAGCAGCTTAGGGACAGGGGTGGATCAGCCCCAGCATTTT. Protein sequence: CASSLGTGVDQPQHF.

The CDR3 sequence: CASSEQGADTQYF. CDR3 coding DNA: TGTGCCAGCAGCGAACAGGGTGCAGATACGCAGTATTTT. This chain joins TRBV11-2 and TRBJ2-3, with D perhaps TRBD1 (6 bases). Germline V gene sequence: CDR1 SGHAT, CDR2 FQNNGV. This CDR3 comprises 13 residues. V was shortened by 5 bases and J by 4 bases, with 10 bases between the two germline ends. Drawing the rest from reference TRBV11-2 and TRBJ2-3, the complete variable domain is EAGVAQSPRYKIIEKRQSVAFWCNPISGHATLYWYQQILGQGPKLLIQFQNNGVVDDSQLPKDRFSAERLKGVDSTLKIQPAKLEDSAVYLCASSEQGADTQYFGPGTRLTVL.

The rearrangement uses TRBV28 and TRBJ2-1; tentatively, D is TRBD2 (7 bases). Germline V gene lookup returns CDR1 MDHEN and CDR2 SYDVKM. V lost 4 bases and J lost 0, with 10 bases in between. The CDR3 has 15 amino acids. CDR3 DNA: TGTGCCAGCAGTTCGGGGGGCCTCTCCTACAATGAGCAGTTCTTC. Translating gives CASSSGGLSYNEQFF.

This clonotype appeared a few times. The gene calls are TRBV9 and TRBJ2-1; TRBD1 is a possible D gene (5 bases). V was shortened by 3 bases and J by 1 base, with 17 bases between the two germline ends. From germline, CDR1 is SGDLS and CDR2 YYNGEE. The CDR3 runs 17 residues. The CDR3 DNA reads TGTGCCAGCAGCGAACAGGACCCTCTTGAGTCCTACAATGAGCAGTTCTTC. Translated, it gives CASSEQDPLESYNEQFF.

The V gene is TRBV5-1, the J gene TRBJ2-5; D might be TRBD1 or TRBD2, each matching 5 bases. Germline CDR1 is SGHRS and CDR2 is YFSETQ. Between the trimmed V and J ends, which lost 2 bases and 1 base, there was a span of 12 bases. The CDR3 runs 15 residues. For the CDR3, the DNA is TGCGCCAGCAGCTTCGTCACAGGAGGCCAAGAGACCCAGTACTTC. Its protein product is CASSFVTGGQETQYF.

The CDR3 DNA reads TGTGCCAGCAGGGGGGGACAGGTGAACACTGAAGCTTTCTTT. It codes for CASRGGQVNTEAFF. The chain is built from TRBV2 and TRBJ1-1, with 8 nucleotides matching TRBD1. The CDR3 is made up of 14 amino acids. Germline CDR1 and CDR2: SNHLY and FYNNEI. V was pared by 6 bases and J by 0 bases, with 3 bases of the junction left unmatched.

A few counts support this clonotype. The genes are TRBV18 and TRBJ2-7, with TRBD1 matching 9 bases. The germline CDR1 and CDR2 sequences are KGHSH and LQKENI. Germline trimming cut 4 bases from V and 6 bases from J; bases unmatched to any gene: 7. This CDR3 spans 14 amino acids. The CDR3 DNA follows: TGTGCCAGCTCACGAACAGGGGGCTCGGTCGAGCAGTACGTC. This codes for CASSRTGGSVEQYV.

In DNA form, the CDR3 reads TGCAGTGCTACCCACTCCGGCGCGAGCTCCTATAATTCACCCCTCCACTTT. This codes for CSATHSGASSYNSPLHF. J is TRBJ1-6 and V is TRBV20-1, with D hard to call. The V and J ends lost 4 bases and 0 bases respectively, with 16 bases between them. CDR1 and CDR2 from the germline V gene are DFQATT and SNEGSKA (reference sequence). This CDR3 has 17 residues.

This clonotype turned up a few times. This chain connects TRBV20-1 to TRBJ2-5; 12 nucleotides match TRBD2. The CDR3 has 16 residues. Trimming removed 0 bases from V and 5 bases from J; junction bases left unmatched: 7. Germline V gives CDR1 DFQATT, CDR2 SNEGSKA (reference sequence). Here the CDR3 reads CSARDTSGGPRETQYF. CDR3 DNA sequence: TGCAGTGCTAGAGATACTAGCGGGGGGCCCCGGGAGACCCAGTACTTC.

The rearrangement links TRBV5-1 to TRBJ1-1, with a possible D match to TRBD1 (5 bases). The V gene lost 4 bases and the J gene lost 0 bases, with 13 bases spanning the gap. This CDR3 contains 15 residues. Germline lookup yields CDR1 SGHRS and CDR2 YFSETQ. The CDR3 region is CASSVTVTMNTEAFF. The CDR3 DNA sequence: TGCGCCAGCAGCGTGACAGTTACTATGAACACTGAAGCTTTCTTT.

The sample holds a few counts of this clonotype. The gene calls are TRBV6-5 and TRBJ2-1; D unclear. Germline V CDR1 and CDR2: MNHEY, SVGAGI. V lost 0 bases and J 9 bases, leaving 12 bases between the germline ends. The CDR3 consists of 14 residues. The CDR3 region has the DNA TGTGCCAGCAGTTACTCCTCCGGACGGGCTGAGCAGTTCTTC. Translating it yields CASSYSSGRAEQFF.

The CDR3 nucleotides are TGTGCCAGTAGCTCTTCGGTAGGGTACACTGAAGCTTTCTTT. Translation: CASSSSVGYTEAFF. The chain couples TRBV19 to TRBJ1-1; D gene ambiguous. V lost 6 bases to trimming and J lost 3 bases, with 14 bases between them. Germline CDR1 LNHDA, CDR2 SQIVND (reference sequence). The CDR3 runs 14 residues.